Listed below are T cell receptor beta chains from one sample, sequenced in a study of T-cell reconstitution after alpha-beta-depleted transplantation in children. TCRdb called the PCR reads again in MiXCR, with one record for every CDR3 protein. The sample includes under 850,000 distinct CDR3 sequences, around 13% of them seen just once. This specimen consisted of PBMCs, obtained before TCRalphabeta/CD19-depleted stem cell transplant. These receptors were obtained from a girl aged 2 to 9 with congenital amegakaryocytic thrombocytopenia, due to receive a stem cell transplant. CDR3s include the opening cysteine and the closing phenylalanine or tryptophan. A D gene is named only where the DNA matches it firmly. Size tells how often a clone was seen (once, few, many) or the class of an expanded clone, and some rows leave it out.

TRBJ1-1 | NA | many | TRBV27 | TGTGCCAGCAGTTTATCGCCATTAAACACTGAAGCTTTCTTT | CASSLSPLNTEAFF
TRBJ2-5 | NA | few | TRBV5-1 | TGCGCCAGCAGCTCCCGGACAGGAGGGGTCCAAGAGACCCAGTACTTC | CASSSRTGGVQETQYF
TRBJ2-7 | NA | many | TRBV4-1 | TGCGCCAGCAGTGATGGGCAGGGACTCAACGAGCAGTACTTC | CASSDGQGLNEQYF
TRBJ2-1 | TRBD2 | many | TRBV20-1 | TGCAGTGCTAGACCCTCTGAGCGGGAGGTCGTTTTCTCCTACAATGAGCAGTTCTTC | CSARPSEREVVFSYNEQFF
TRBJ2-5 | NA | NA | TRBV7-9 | TGTGCCAGCAGCTTAGGTCAGGCGGCGGAGACCCAGTACTTC | CASSLGQAAETQYF
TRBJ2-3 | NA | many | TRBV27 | TGTGCCAGCTCGATGAGTACTAGCACAGATACGCAGTATTTT | CASSMSTSTDTQYF
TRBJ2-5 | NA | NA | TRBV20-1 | TGCAGTGCTAGTTTCCCCCAAGAGACCCAGTACTTC | CSASFPQETQYF
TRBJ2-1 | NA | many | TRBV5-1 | TGCGCCAGCAGCCATGACTGGTACAATGAGCAGTTCTTC | CASSHDWYNEQFF
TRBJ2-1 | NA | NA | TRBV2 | TGTGCCAGCAGGACGGGACCCCCCAATGAGCAGTTCTTC | CASRTGPPNEQFF
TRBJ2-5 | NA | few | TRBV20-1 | TGCAGTGCTAGAATCCCTCAAGAGACCCAGTACTTC | CSARIPQETQYF
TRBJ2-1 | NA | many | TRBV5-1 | TGCGCCAGCAGCCCGCTGGACTGGTTCAATGAGCAGTTCTTC | CASSPLDWFNEQFF
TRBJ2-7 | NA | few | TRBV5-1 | TGCGCCAGCAGTCTCAGTTGGGACTCCTACGAGCAGTACTTC | CASSLSWDSYEQYF
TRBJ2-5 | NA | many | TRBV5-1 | TGCGCCAGCAGCTTGGCCGGGGAGACCCAGTACTTC | CASSLAGETQYF
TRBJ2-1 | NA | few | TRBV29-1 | TGCAGCGTTGAACCCAATAAGGAGGGCAATGAGCAGTTCTTC | CSVEPNKEGNEQFF
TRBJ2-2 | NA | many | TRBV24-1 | TGTGCCACCGGGGGCAGCGCGAACACCGGGGAGCTGTTTTTT | CATGGSANTGELFF
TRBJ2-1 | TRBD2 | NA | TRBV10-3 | TGTGCCATCAGTGAGTCGGAGCGGGAGTTCGATGAGCAGTTCTTC | CAISESEREFDEQFF
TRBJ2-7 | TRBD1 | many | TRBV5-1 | TGCGCCAGCAGCCTAACGGGACAGGGAATCTACGAGCAGTACTTC | CASSLTGQGIYEQYF
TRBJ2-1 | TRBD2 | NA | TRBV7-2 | TGTGCCAGCAGCTCCCGTGCGGGAGATCTCAATGAGCAGTTCTTC | CASSSRAGDLNEQFF
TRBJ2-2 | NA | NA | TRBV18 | TGTGCCAGCTCACCACCGGACGGGAAGAACACCGGGGAGCTGTTTTTT | CASSPPDGKNTGELFF
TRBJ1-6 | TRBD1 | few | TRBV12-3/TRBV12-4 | TGTGCCAGCAGTTCTACAGGGGGTGATTCACCCCTCCACTTT | CASSSTGGDSPLHF
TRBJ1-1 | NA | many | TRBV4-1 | TGCGCCAGCAGCTCTAAGGGTCAGCAGAACACTGAAGCTTTCTTT | CASSSKGQQNTEAFF
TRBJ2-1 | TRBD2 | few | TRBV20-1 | TGCAGTGCTTTAACTAGCGGGAGGTTCAATGAGCAGTTCTTC | CSALTSGRFNEQFF